A selection of T cell receptor beta chains follows, all from one sample in a study of control samples from healthy donors and cancer patients. Sequenced by immunoSEQ multiplex PCR; TCRdb stores in-frame clones only, minus some. The repertoire holds under 200,000 clones, with 91% as singletons. Sequences were obtained from blood. Source of these receptors: a woman aged 25 to 45 in good health. The CDR3 runs from the conserved cysteine through the conserved F or W. The D gene is left open where the match is weak. Where a row states a size, it is once, few, many or the class of an expanded clone; other rows omit it.

abundance: -; j_gene: TRBJ2-4; d_gene: TRBD2; v_gene: TRBV4-1; CDR3aa: CASSQASGRAGAKNIQYF; CDR3nt: TGCGCCAGCAGCCAAGCTAGCGGGAGGGCCGGGGCCAAAAACATTCAGTACTTC
abundance: -; j_gene: TRBJ1-2; d_gene: -; v_gene: TRBV6-5; CDR3aa: CASNRNYGYTF; CDR3nt: TGTGCCAGCAACAGAAACTATGGCTACACCTTC
abundance: -; j_gene: TRBJ1-2; d_gene: TRBD1; v_gene: TRBV12-3/TRBV12-4; CDR3aa: CASSPRGNYGYTF; CDR3nt: TGTGCCAGCAGCCCCAGGGGGAACTATGGCTACACCTTC
abundance: few; j_gene: TRBJ2-2; d_gene: TRBD2; v_gene: TRBV27; CDR3aa: CASSFQRGNTGELFF; CDR3nt: TGTGCCAGCAGTTTCCAGCGGGGGAACACCGGGGAGCTGTTTTTT
abundance: -; j_gene: TRBJ1-2; d_gene: -; v_gene: TRBV7-9; CDR3aa: CASRYGGADYGYTF; CDR3nt: TGTGCCAGCAGATACGGGGGGGCGGACTATGGCTACACCTTC
abundance: once; j_gene: TRBJ1-3; d_gene: -; v_gene: TRBV7-3; CDR3aa: CASSPSASGNTIYF; CDR3nt: TGTGCCAGCAGCCCCTCGGCCTCTGGAAACACCATATATTTT
abundance: -; j_gene: TRBJ1-3; d_gene: -; v_gene: TRBV5-1; CDR3aa: CASSDSSGNTIYF; CDR3nt: TGCGCCAGCAGTGACAGCTCTGGAAACACCATATATTTT
abundance: -; j_gene: TRBJ2-1; d_gene: -; v_gene: TRBV6-5; CDR3aa: CASSYSGGSNYNEQFF; CDR3nt: TGTGCCAGCAGTTACTCGGGTGGCAGCAACTACAATGAGCAGTTCTTC
abundance: -; j_gene: TRBJ2-7; d_gene: TRBD1; v_gene: TRBV28; CDR3aa: CASSFGTGWYEQYF; CDR3nt: TGTGCCAGCAGTTTCGGGACAGGGTGGTACGAGCAGTACTTC
abundance: -; j_gene: TRBJ1-5; d_gene: -; v_gene: TRBV4-3; CDR3aa: CASSQGGAQPQHF; CDR3nt: TGCGCCAGCAGCCAAGGAGGGGCTCAGCCCCAGCATTTT
abundance: -; j_gene: TRBJ2-1; d_gene: -; v_gene: TRBV9; CDR3aa: CASSVQTGLYNEQFF; CDR3nt: TGTGCCAGCAGCGTCCAGACAGGATTATACAATGAGCAGTTCTTC
abundance: -; j_gene: TRBJ2-5; d_gene: TRBD2; v_gene: TRBV29-1; CDR3aa: CSSSGGAMGETQYF; CDR3nt: TGCAGCTCGAGCGGGGGGGCCATGGGAGAGACCCAGTACTTC
abundance: -; j_gene: TRBJ1-1; d_gene: -; v_gene: TRBV7-2; CDR3aa: CASSPQGMNTEAFF; CDR3nt: TGTGCCAGCAGCCCACAGGGAATGAACACTGAAGCTTTCTTT
abundance: -; j_gene: TRBJ1-5; d_gene: -; v_gene: TRBV18; CDR3aa: CASSLQGRSNQPQHF; CDR3nt: TGTGCCAGCTCTCTACAGGGCAGGAGCAATCAGCCCCAGCATTTT
abundance: -; j_gene: TRBJ1-6; d_gene: TRBD1; v_gene: TRBV25-1; CDR3aa: CASSEGQGSSPLHF; CDR3nt: TGTGCCAGCAGTGAGGGACAGGGGAGTTCACCCCTCCACTTT
abundance: -; j_gene: TRBJ1-1; d_gene: -; v_gene: TRBV12-3/TRBV12-4; CDR3aa: CASSFRGNTEAFF; CDR3nt: TGTGCCAGCAGTTTTAGAGGGAACACTGAAGCTTTCTTT
abundance: -; j_gene: TRBJ2-5; d_gene: -; v_gene: TRBV7-6; CDR3aa: CASSLQRETQYF; CDR3nt: TGTGCCAGCAGCTTACAGCGGGAGACCCAGTACTTC
abundance: -; j_gene: TRBJ2-5; d_gene: TRBD2; v_gene: TRBV2; CDR3aa: CASSGTSGRETQYF; CDR3nt: TGTGCCAGCAGCGGGACTAGCGGGAGGGAGACCCAGTACTTC
abundance: -; j_gene: TRBJ2-2; d_gene: TRBD2; v_gene: TRBV6-6; CDR3aa: CASRGLAGAPGELFF; CDR3nt: TGTGCCAGCAGGGGACTAGCGGGAGCCCCCGGGGAGCTGTTTTTT
abundance: -; j_gene: TRBJ2-3; d_gene: -; v_gene: TRBV6-6; CDR3aa: CATFRTDTQYF; CDR3nt: TGTGCCACTTTTCGCACAGATACGCAGTATTTT
abundance: -; j_gene: TRBJ2-1; d_gene: TRBD2; v_gene: TRBV27; CDR3aa: CASSLVGRGRASYNEQFF; CDR3nt: TGTGCCAGCAGTTTAGTGGGGCGCGGGAGGGCGTCGTACAATGAGCAGTTCTTC
abundance: -; j_gene: TRBJ1-4; d_gene: -; v_gene: TRBV9; CDR3aa: CASSVGGSNEKLFF; CDR3nt: TGTGCCAGCAGCGTAGGGGGTTCTAATGAAAAACTGTTTTTT
abundance: -; j_gene: TRBJ2-7; d_gene: TRBD1; v_gene: TRBV7-6; CDR3aa: CASSSDRPFRNEQYF; CDR3nt: TGTGCCAGCAGCTCGGACAGGCCCTTTAGGAACGAGCAGTACTTC
abundance: -; j_gene: TRBJ2-3; d_gene: TRBD2; v_gene: TRBV19; CDR3aa: CASSIGTITDTQYF; CDR3nt: TGTGCCAGTAGTATCGGGACTATCACAGATACGCAGTATTTT
abundance: -; j_gene: TRBJ1-1; d_gene: TRBD1; v_gene: TRBV11-3; CDR3aa: CASSPGTGGTEAFF; CDR3nt: TGTGCCAGCAGTCCAGGGACAGGGGGGACTGAAGCTTTCTTT
abundance: -; j_gene: TRBJ1-2; d_gene: TRBD1; v_gene: TRBV28; CDR3aa: CASTEDRGHYGYTF; CDR3nt: TGTGCCAGCACCGAGGACAGGGGCCACTATGGCTACACCTTC